Given below is one T cell receptor (beta chain) in context. Here immunoSEQ multiplex PCR was the method, and the copy in TCRdb shows in-frame clones only, minus some. Of more than 95,000 clones listed, around nine tenths are singletons. The sample belongs to a study of control samples from healthy donors and cancer patients. Germline CDR1 is SGHRS and CDR2 is YFSETQ. The CDR3 consists of 14 residues. Unmatched junction bases numbered 7, after V lost 2 bases and J lost 8 bases. This TCR was recovered from a woman between 65 and 79 years old in good health. The chain uses TRBV5-1 and TRBJ2-1; 7 positions match TRBD1. The specimen sequenced was blood. The CDR3 reads CASSFSDRWDEQFF. CDR3 nucleotides: TGCGCCAGCAGCTTTTCGGACAGGTGGGATGAGCAGTTCTTC.